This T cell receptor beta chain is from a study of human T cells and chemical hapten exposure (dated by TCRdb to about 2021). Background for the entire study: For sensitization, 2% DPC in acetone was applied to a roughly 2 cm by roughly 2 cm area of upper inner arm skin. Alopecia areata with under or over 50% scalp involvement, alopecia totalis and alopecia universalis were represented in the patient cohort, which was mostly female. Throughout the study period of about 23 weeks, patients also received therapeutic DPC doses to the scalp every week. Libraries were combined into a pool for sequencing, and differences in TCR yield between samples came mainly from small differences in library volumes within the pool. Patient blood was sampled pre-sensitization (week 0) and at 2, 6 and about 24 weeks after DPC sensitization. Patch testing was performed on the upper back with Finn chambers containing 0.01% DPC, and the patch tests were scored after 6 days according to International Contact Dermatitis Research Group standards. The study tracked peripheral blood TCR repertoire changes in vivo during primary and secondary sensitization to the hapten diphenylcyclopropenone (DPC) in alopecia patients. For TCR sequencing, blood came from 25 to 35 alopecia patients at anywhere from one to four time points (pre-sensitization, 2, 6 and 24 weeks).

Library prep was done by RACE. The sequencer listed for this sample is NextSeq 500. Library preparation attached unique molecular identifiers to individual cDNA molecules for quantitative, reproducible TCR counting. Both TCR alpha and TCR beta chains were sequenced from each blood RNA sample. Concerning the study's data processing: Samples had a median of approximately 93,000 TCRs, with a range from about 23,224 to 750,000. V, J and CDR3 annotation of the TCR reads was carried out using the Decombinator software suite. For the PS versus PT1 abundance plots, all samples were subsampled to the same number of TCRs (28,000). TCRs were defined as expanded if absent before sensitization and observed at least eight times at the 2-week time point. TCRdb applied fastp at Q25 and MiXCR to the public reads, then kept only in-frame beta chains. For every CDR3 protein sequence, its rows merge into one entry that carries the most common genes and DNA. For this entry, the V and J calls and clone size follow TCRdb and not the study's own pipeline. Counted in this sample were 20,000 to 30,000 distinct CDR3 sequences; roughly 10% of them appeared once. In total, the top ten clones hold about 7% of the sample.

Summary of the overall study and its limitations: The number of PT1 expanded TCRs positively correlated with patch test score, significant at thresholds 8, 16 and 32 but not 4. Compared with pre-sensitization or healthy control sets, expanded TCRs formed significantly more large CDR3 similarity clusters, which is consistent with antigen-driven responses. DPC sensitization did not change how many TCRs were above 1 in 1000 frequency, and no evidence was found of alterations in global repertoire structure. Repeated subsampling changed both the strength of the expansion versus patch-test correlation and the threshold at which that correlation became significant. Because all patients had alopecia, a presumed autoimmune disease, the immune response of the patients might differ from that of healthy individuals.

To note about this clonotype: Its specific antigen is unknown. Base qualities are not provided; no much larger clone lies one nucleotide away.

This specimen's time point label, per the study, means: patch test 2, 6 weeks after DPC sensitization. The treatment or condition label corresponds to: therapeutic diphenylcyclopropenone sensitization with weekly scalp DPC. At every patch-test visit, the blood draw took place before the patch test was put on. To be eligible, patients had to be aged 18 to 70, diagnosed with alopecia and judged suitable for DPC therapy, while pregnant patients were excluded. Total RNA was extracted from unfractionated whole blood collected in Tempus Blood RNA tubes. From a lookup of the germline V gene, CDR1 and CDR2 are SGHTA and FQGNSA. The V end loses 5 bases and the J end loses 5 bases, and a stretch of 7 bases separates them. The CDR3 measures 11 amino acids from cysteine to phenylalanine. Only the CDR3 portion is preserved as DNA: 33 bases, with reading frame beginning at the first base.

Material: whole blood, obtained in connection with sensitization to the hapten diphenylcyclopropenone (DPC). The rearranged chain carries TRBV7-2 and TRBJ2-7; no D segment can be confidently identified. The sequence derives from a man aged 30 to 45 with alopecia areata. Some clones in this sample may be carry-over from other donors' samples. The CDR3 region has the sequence CASSQTHEQYF. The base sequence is TGTGCCAGCAGCCAGACCCACGAGCAGTACTTC.